The 4 T cell receptor beta chains presented below share a single source sample, sequenced in a study of control samples from healthy donors and cancer patients. This table comes from immunoSEQ multiplex PCR, and its TCRdb copy is limited to in-frame clones, with some not included. The table records about 130,000 clones, roughly 89% of them present only once. Sequences were obtained from blood. Source of these receptors: a man aged 18 to 29 in good health.

The chain is built from TRBV10-1 and TRBJ1-4; 7 bases line up with TRBD1. Trimming removed 10 bases from V and 11 bases from J; junction bases left unmatched: 13. The germline V gene encodes CDR1 WNHNN and CDR2 SYGVQD (reference sequence). The CDR3 totals 13 residues. CDR3 in DNA: TGCGCCACCCTGACAGGGACTGTTTGGAAACTGTTTTTT. Its protein is CATLTGTVWKLFF.

The rearrangement joins TRBV5-1 to TRBJ2-1, with 8 bases identical to TRBD2. J lost 7 bases, V lost 4 bases, and 16 bases had no gene match. Looked up from germline, CDR1 is SGHRS and CDR2 is YFSETQ. The length of the CDR3 is 17 residues. The chain's CDR3 is CASSTGLAGLLGNEQFF. As DNA, the CDR3 is TGCGCCAGCAGCACCGGACTAGCTGGTCTTCTTGGGAATGAGCAGTTCTTC.

The chain joins TRBV19 to TRBJ2-1; D may correspond to TRBD1 or TRBD2 (7 bases each). CDR3 size: 15 residues. Germline-derived CDR1 and CDR2 are LNHDA and SQIVND (reference sequence). V dropped 5 bases and J dropped 3 bases, with 14 bases sitting between them. The CDR3 reads CASSPTGRGYNEQFF. DNA of the CDR3: TGTGCCAGTAGTCCGACAGGGAGGGGCTACAATGAGCAGTTCTTC.

The chain has TRBV9 and TRBJ1-5, with D possibly matching TRBD1 (5 bases). Trimming took off 4 bases at V and 6 bases at J, with 14 bases between the two ends. This CDR3 has 14 residues. Germline CDR1 is SGDLS and CDR2 is YYNGEE. CDR3 sequence (DNA): TGTGCCAGCAGCTCACAGGTGGGGGGTCAGCCCCAGCATTTT. Translation: CASSSQVGGQPQHF.